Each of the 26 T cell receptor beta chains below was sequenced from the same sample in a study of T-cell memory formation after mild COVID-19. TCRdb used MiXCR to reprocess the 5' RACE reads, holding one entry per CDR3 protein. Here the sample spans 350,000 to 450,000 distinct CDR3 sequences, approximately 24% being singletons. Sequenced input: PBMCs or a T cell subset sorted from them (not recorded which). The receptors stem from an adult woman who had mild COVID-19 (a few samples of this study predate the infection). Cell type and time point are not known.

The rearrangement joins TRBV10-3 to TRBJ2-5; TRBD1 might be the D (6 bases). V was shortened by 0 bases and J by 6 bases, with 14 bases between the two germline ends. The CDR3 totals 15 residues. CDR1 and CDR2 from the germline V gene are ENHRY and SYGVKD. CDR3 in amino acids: CAISESGGQGKTQYF. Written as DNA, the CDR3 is TGTGCCATCAGTGAGTCCGGAGGTCAGGGGAAGACCCAGTACTTC.

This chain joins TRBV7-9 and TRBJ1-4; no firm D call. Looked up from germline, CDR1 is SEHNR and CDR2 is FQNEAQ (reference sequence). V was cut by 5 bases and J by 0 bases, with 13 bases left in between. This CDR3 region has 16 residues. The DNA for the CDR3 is TGTGCCAGCAGCCCTACTCCACCTGCAACTAATGAAAAACTGTTTTTT. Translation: CASSPTPPATNEKLFF.

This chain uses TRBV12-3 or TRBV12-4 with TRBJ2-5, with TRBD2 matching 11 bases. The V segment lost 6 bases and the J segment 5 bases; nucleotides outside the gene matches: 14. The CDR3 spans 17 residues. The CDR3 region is CASSPSGGTQELETQYF. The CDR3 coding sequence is TGTGCCAGCAGCCCTAGCGGGGGGACCCAAGAGTTGGAGACCCAGTACTTC.

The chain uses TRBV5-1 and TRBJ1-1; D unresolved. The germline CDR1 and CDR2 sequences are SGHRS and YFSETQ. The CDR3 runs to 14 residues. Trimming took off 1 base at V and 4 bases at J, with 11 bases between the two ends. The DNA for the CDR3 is TGCGCCAGCAGCTTGCAGTCGGGTAGCACTGAAGCTTTCTTT. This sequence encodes CASSLQSGSTEAFF.

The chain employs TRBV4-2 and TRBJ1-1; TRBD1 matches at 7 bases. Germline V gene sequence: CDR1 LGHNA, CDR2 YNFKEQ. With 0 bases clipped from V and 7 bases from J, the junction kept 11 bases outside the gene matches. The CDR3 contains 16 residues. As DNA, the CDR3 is TGTGCCAGCAGCCAAGAAAGCAGGGGGTTGGAGAATGAAGCTTTCTTT. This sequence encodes CASSQESRGLENEAFF.

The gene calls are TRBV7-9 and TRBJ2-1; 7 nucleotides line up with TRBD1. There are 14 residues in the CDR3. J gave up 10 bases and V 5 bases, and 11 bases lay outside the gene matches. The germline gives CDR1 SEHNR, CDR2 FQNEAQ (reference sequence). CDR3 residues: CASSHETGSREQFF. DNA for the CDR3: TGTGCCAGCAGCCACGAGACAGGGTCCCGAGAGCAGTTCTTC.

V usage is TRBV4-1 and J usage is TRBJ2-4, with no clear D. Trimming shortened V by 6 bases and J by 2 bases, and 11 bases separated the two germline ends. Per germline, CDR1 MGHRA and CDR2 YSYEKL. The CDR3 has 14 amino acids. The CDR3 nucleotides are TGCGCCAGCAGACCCATCGGTACCAAAAACATTCAGTACTTC. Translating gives CASRPIGTKNIQYF.

This chain's CDR3 is CASSSGQGEETQYF. Here the CDR3 DNA reads TGTGCCAGCAGCTCGGGACAGGGAGAAGAGACCCAGTACTTC. The chain joins TRBV5-6 to TRBJ2-5; 9 bases agree with TRBD1. Losses at the gene ends were 3 bases for V and 3 bases for J; bases not matched to a gene: 3. Germline loops: CDR1 SGHDT, CDR2 YYEEEE. This CDR3 is 14 amino acids long.

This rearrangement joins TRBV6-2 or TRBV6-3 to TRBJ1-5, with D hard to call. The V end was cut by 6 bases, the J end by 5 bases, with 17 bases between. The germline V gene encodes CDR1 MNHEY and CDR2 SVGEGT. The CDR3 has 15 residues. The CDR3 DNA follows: TGTGCCAGCAGGTACAGTCCCAGACCTGATCAGCCCCAGCATTTT. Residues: CASRYSPRPDQPQHF.

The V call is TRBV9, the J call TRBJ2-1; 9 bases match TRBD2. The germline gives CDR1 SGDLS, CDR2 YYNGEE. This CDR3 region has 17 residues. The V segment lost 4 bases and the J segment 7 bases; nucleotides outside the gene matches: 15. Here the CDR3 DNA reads TGTGCCAGCAGCCATCGATTGAGCGGGGGGCCGGGGAATGAGCAGTTCTTC. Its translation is CASSHRLSGGPGNEQFF.

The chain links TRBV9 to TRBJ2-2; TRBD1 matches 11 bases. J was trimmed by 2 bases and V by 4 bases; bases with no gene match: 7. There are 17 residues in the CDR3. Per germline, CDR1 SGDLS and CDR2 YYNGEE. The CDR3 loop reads CASSRPGTGGNTGELFF. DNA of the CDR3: TGTGCCAGCAGCAGACCCGGGACAGGGGGTAACACCGGGGAGCTGTTTTTT.

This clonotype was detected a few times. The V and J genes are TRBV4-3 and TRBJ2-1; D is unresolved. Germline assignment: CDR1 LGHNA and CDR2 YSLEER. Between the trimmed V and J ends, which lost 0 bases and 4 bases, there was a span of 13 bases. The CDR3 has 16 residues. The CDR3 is CASSQDPAAPYNEQFF. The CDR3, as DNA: TGCGCCAGCAGCCAAGATCCGGCAGCGCCATACAATGAGCAGTTCTTC.

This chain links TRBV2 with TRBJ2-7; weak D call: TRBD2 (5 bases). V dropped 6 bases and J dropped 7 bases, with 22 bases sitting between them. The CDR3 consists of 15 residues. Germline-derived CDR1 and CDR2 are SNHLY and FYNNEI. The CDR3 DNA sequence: TGTGCCAGCAGAGCACCCCAGTCCAGGCGGAGGGAGCAGTACTTC. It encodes CASRAPQSRRREQYF.

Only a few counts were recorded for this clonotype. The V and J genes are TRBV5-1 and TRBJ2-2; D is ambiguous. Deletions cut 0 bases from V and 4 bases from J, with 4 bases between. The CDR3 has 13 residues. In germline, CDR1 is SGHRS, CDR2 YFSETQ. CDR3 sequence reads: CASSLELTGELFF. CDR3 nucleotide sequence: TGCGCCAGCAGCTTGGAGCTCACCGGGGAGCTGTTTTTT.

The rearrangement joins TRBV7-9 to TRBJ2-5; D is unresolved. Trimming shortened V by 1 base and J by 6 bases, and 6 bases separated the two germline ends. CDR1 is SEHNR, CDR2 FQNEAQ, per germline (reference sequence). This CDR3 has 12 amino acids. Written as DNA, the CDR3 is TGTGCCAGCAGCTTAGTCTGGCAGACCCAGTACTTC. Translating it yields CASSLVWQTQYF. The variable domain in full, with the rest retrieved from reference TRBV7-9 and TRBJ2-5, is DTGVSQNPRHKITKRGQNVTFRCDPISEHNRLYWYRQTLGQGPEFLTYFQNEAQLEKSRLLSDRFSAERPKGSFSTLEIQRTEQGDSAMYLCASSLVWQTQYFGPGTRLLVL.

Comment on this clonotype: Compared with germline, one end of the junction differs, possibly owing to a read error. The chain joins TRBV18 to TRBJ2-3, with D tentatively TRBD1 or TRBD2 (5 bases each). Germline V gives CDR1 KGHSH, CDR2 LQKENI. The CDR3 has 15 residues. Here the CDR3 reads CASSPVEGTTNTQYF. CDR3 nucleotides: TGTGCCAGCTCACCAGTTGAGGGGACCACAAATACGCAGTATTTT.

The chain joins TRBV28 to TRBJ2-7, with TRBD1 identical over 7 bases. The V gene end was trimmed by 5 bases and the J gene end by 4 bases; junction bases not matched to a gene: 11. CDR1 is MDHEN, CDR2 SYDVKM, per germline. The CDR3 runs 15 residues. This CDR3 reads CASSAHKQGSYEQYF. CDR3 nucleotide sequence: TGTGCCAGCAGTGCCCATAAACAGGGGAGTTACGAGCAGTACTTC.

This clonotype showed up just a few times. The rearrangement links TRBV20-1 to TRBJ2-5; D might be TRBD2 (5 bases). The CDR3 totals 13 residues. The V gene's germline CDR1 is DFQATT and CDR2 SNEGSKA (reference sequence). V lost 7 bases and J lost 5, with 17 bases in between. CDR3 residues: CSGAEWQGETQYF. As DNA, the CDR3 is TGCAGTGGAGCGGAGTGGCAAGGGGAGACCCAGTACTTC.

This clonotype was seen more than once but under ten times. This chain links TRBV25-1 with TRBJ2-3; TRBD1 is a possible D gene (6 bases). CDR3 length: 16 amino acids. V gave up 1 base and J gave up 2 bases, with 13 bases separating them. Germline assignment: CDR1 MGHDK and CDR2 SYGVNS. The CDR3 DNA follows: TGTGCCAGCAGTGAATGGTTAGGGACAACCACAGATACGCAGTATTTT. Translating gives CASSEWLGTTTDTQYF. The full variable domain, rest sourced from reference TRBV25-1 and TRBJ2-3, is EADIYQTPRYLVIGTGKKITLECSQTMGHDKMYWYQQDPGMELHLIHYSYGVNSTEKGDLSSESTVSRIRTEHFPLTLESARPSHTSQYLCASSEWLGTTTDTQYFGPGTRLTVL.

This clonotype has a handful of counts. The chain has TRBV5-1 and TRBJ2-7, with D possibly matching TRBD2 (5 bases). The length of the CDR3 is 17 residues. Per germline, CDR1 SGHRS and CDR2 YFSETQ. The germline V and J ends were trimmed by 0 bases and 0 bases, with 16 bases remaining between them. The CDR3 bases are TGCGCCAGCAGCTTGGCGGGTCGGTCGGGAAGCTCCTACGAGCAGTACTTC. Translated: CASSLAGRSGSSYEQYF.

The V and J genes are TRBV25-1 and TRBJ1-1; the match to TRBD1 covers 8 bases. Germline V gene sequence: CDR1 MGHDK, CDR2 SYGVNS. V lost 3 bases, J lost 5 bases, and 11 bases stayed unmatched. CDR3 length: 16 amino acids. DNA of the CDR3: TGTGCCAGCAGTGATACAGGGGGGCCCCAGGGGACTGAAGCTTTCTTT. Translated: CASSDTGGPQGTEAFF.

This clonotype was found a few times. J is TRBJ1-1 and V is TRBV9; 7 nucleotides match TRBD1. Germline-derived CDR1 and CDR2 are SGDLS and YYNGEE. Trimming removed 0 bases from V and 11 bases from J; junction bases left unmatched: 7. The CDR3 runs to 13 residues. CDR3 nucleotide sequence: TGTGCCAGCAGCGTAGCTTTGACAGGGACCGCTTTCTTT. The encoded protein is CASSVALTGTAFF.

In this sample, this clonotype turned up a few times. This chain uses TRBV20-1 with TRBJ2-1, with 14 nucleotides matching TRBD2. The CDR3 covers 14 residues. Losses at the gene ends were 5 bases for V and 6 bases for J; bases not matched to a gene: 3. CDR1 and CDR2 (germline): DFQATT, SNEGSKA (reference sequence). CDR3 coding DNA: TGCAGTGCTGGGACTAGCGGGAGCGGCAATGAGCAGTTCTTC. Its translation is CSAGTSGSGNEQFF.

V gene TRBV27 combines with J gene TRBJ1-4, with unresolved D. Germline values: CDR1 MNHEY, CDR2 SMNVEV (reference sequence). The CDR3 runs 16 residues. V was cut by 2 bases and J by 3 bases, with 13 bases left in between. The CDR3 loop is CASSLNPGRPNEKLFF. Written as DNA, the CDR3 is TGTGCCAGCAGTTTAAACCCAGGACGACCTAATGAAAAACTGTTTTTT.

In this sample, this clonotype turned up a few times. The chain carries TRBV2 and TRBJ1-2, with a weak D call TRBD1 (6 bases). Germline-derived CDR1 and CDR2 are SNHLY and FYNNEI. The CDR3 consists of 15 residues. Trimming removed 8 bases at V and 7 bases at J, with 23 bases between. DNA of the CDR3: TGTGCCAGCCTAGAAAGCGGGGGGCGGAGAGGTGGCTACACCTTC. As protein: CASLESGGRRGGYTF.

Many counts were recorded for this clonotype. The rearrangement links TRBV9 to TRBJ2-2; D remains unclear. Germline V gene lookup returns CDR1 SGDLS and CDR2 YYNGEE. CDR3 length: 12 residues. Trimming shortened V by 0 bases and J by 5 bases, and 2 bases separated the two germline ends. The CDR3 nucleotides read TGTGCCAGCAGCGTAGGAACCGGGGAGCTGTTTTTT. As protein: CASSVGTGELFF.